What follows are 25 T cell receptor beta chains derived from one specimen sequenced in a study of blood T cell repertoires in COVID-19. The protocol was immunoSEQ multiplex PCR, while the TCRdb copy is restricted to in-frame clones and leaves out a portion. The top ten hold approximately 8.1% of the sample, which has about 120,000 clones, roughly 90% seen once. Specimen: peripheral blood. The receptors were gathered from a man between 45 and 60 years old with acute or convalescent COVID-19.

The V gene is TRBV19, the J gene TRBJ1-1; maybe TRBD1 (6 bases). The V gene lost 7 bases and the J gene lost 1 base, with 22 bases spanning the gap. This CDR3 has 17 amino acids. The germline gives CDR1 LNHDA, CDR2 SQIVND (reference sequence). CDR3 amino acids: CASTPGGGGYRNTEAFF. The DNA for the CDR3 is TGTGCCAGTACCCCTGGAGGGGGGGGATATCGGAACACTGAAGCTTTCTTT.

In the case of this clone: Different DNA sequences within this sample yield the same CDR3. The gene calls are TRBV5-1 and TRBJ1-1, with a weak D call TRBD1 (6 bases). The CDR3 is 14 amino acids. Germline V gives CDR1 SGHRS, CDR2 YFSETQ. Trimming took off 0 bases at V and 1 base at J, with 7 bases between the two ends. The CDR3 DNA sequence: TGCGCCAGCAGCTTGGACAGGGCGAACACTGAAGCTTTCTTT. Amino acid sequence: CASSLDRANTEAFF.

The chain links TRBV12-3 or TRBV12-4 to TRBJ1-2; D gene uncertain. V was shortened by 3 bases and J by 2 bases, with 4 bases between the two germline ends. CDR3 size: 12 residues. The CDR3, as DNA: TGTGCCAGCAGTTTCCAGAACTATGGCTACACCTTC. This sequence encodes CASSFQNYGYTF.

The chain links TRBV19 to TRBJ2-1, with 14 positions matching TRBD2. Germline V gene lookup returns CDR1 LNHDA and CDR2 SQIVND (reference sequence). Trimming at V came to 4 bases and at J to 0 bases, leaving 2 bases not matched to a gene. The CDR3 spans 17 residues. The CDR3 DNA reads TGTGCCAGTAGTAGGACTAGCGGGGGGAGCTCCTACAATGAGCAGTTCTTC. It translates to CASSRTSGGSSYNEQFF.

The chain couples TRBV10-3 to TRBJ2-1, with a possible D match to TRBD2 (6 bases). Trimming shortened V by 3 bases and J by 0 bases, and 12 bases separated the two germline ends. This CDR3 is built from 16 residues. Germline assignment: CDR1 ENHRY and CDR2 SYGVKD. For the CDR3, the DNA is TGTGCCATCAGTGACCCGGCCGGGGGCTCCTACAATGAGCAGTTCTTC. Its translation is CAISDPAGGSYNEQFF.

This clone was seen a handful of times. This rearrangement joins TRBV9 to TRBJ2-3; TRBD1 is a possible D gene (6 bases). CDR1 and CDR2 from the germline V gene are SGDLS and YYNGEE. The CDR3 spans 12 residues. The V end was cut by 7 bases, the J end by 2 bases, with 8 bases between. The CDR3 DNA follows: TGTGCCAGCGGGGGCCTCACAGATACGCAGTATTTT. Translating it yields CASGGLTDTQYF.

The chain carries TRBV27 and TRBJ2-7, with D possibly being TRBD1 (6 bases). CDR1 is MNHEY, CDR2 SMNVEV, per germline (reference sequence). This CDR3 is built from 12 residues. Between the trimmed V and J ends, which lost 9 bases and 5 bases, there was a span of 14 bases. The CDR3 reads CARSTGNHEQYF. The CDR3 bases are TGTGCCAGATCTACAGGGAACCACGAGCAGTACTTC.

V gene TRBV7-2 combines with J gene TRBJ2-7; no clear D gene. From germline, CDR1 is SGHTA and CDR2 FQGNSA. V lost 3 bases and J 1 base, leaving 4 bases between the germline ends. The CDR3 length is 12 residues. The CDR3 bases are TGTGCCAGCAGCTTCCCATCCTACGAGCAGTACTTC. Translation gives CASSFPSYEQYF.

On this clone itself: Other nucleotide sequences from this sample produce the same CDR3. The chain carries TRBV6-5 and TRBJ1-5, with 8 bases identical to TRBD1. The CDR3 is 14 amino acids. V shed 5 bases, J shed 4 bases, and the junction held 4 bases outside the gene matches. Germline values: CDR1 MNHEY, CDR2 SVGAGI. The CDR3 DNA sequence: TGTGCCAGCAGTCCTCGGACAGGGAATCAGCCCCAGCATTTT. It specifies CASSPRTGNQPQHF.

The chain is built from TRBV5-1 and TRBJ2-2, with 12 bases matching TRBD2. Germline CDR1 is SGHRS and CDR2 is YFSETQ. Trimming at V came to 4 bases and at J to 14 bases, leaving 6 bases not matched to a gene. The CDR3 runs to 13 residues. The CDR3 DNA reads TGCGCCAGCAGCCCGAGACTAGCGGGAGAACTGTTTTTT. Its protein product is CASSPRLAGELFF.

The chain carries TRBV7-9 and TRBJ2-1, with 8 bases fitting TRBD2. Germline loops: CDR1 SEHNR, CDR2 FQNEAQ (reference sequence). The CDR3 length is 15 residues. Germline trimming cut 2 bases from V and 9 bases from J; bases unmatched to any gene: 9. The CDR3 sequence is CASSLSGTSLFEQFF. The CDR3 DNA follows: TGTGCCAGCAGCTTAAGTGGGACTAGTCTATTTGAGCAGTTCTTC.

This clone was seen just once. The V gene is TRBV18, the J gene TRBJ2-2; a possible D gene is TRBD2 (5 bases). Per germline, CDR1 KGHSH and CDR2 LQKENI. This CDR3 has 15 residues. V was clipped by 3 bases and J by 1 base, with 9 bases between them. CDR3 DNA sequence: TGTGCCAGCTCACCGCTTCGGGAGAACACCGGGGAGCTGTTTTTT. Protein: CASSPLRENTGELFF.

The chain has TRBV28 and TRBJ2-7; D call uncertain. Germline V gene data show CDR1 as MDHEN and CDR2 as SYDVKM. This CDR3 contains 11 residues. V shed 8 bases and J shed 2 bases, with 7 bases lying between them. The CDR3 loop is CASPPAYEQYF. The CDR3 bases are TGTGCCAGCCCCCCAGCCTACGAGCAGTACTTC.

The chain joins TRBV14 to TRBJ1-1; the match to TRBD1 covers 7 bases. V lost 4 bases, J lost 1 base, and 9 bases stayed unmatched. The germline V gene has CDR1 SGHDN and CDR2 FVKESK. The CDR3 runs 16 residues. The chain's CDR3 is CASSRFTGTENTEAFF. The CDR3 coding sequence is TGTGCCAGCAGCCGATTTACCGGGACAGAGAACACTGAAGCTTTCTTT.

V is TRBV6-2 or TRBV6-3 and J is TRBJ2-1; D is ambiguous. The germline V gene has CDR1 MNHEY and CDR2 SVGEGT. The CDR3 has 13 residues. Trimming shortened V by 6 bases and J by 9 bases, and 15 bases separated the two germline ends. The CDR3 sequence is CASSQSEHGEQFF. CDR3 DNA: TGTGCCAGCAGCCAAAGCGAACATGGTGAGCAGTTCTTC.

The CDR3 loop reads CASSGDTLGGANVLTF. CDR3 DNA: TGTGCCAGCAGTGGGGACACCTTGGGGGGGGCCAACGTCCTGACTTTC. The V and J genes are TRBV2 and TRBJ2-6, with D tentatively TRBD1 (6 bases). V was pared by 4 bases and J by 4 bases, with 14 bases between. There are 16 residues in the CDR3. Germline V CDR1 and CDR2: SNHLY, FYNNEI.

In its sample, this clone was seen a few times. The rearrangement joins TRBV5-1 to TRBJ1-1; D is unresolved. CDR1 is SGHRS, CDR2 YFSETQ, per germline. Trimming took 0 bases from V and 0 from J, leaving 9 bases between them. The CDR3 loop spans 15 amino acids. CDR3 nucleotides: TGCGCCAGCAGCTTGGTCCAGGCTCTGAACACTGAAGCTTTCTTT. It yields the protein CASSLVQALNTEAFF.

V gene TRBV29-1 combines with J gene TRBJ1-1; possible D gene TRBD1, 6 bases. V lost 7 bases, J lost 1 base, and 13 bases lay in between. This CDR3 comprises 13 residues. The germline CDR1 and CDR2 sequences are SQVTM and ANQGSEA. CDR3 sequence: CSALTGPNTEAFF. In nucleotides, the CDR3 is TGCAGCGCCTTGACAGGCCCGAACACTGAAGCTTTCTTT.

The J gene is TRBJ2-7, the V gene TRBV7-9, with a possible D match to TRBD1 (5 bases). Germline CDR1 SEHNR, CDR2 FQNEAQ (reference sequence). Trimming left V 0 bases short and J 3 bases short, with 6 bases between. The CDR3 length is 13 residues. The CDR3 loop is CASSLAGHYEQYF. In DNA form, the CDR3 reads TGTGCCAGCAGCTTAGCCGGACACTACGAGCAGTACTTC.

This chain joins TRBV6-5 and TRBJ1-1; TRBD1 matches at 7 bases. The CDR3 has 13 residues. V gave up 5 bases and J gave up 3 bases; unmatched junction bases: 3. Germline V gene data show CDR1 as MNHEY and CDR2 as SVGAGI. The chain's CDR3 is CASSRTGDTEAFF. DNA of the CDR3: TGTGCCAGCAGTCGCACAGGGGACACTGAAGCTTTCTTT.

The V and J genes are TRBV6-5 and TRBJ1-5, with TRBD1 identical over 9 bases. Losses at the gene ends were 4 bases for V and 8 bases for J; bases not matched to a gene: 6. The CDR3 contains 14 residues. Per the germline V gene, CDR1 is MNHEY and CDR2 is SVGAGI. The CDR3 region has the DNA TGTGCCAGCAGTTCACAGGGGGCCCTCGAGCCCCAGCATTTT. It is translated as CASSSQGALEPQHF.

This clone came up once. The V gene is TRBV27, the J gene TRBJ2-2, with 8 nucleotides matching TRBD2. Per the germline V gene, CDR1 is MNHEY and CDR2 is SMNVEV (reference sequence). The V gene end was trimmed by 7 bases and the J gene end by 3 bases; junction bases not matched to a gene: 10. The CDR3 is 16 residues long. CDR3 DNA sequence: TGTGCCAGCACTTTTTACAGCGGGAGCCACACCGGGGAGCTGTTTTTT. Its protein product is CASTFYSGSHTGELFF.

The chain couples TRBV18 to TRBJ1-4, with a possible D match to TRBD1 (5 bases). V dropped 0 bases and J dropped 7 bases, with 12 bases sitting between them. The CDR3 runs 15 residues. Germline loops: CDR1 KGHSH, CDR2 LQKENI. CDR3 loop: CASSPPGGSGEKLFF. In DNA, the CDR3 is TGTGCCAGCTCACCACCGGGGGGGAGCGGTGAAAAACTGTTTTTT.

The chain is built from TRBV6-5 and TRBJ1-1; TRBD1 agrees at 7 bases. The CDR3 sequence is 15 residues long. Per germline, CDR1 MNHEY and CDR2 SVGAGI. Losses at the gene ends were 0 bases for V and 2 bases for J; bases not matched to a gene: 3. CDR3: CASSYSGTVNTEAFF. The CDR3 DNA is TGTGCCAGCAGTTACTCTGGGACAGTCAACACTGAAGCTTTCTTT.

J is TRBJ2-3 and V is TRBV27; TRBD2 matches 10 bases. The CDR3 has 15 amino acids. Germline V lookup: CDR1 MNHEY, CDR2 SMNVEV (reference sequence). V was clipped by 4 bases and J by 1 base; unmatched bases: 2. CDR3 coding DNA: TGTGCCAGCAGTTCTAGCGGGAGTGGCACAGATACGCAGTATTTT. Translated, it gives CASSSSGSGTDTQYF.